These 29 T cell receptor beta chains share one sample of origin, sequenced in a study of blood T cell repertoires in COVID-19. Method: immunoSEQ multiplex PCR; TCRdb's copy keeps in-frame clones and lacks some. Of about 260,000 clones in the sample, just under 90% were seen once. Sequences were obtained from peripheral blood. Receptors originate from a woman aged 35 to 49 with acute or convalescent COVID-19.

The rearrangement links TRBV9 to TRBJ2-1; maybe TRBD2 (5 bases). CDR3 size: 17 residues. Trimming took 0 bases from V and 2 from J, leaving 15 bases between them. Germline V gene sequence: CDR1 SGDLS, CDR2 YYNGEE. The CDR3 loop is CASSVALASRAYNEQFF. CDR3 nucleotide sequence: TGTGCCAGCAGCGTAGCTCTGGCTAGCAGAGCCTACAATGAGCAGTTCTTC. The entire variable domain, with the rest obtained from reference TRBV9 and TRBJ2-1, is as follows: DSGVTQTPKHLITATGQRVTLRCSPRSGDLSVYWYQQSLDQGLQFLIQYYNGEERAKGNILERFSAQQFPDLHSELNLSSLELGDSALYFCASSVALASRAYNEQFFGPGTRLTVL.

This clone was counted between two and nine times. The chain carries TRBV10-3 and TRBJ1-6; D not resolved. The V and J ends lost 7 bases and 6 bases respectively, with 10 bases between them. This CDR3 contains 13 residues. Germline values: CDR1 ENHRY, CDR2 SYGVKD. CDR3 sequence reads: CAITGEVNSPLHF. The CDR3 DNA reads TGTGCCATCACCGGTGAGGTTAATTCACCCCTCCACTTT.

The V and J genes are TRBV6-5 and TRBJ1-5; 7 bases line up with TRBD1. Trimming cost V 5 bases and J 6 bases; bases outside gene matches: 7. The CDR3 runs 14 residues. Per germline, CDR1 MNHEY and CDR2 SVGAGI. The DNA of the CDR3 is TGTGCCAGCAGTCAGACAGGGACGGGTCAGCCCCAGCATTTT. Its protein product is CASSQTGTGQPQHF.

In DNA form, the CDR3 reads TGTGCCAGCAGCCAAGGCGGCCGGGTCGGGGGGGCCGGCGGGGAGCTGTTTTTT. Its translation: CASSQGGRVGGAGGELFF. The chain carries TRBV3-1 (or the pseudogene TRBV3-2) and TRBJ2-2; 8 bases are shared with TRBD2. V lost 1 base to trimming and J lost 7 bases; unmatched junction nucleotides: 14. This CDR3 is 18 amino acids long. The germline V gene encodes CDR1 LGHDT and CDR2 YNNKEL (reference sequence).

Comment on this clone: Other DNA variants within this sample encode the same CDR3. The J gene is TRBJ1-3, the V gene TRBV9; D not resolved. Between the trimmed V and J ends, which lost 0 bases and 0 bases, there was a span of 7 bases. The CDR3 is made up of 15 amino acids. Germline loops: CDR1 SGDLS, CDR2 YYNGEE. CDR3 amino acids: CASSVGGSSGNTIYF. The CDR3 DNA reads TGTGCCAGCAGCGTAGGTGGCAGCTCTGGAAACACCATATATTTT.

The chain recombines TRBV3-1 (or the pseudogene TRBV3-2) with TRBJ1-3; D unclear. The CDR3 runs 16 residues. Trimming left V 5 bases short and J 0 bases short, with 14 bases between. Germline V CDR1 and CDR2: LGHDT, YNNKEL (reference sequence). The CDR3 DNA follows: TGTGCCAGCAGCTATAGTCGGGGTTACTCTGGAAACACCATATATTTT. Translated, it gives CASSYSRGYSGNTIYF.

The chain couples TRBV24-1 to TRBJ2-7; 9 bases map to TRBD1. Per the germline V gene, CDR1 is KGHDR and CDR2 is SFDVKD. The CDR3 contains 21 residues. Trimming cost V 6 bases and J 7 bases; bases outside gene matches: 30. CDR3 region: CATSPHPPFNRGRKGFLEQYV. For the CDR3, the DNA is TGTGCCACCAGTCCCCATCCACCATTTAACAGGGGGCGCAAGGGATTTTTGGAGCAGTACGTC.

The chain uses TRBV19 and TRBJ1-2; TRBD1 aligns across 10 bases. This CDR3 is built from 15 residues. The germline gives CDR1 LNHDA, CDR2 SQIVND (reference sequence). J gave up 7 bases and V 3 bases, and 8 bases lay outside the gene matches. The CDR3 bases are TGTGCCAGTAGTATTTTCGGGACAGGGGAAGGTGGCTACACCTTC. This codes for CASSIFGTGEGGYTF.

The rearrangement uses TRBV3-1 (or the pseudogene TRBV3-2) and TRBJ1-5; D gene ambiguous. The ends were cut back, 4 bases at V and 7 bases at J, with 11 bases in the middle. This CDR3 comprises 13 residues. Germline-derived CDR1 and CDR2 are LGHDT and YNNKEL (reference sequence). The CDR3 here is CASSRPGEQPQHF. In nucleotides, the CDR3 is TGTGCCAGCAGCCGCCCCGGGGAACAGCCCCAGCATTTT.

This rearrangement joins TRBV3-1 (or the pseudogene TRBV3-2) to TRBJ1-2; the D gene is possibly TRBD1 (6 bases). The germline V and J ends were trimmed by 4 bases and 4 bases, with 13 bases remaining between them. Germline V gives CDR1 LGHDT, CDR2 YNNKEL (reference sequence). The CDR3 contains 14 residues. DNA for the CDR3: TGTGCCAGCAGCCCAGAGGGGGGACCCTATGGCTACACCTTC. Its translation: CASSPEGGPYGYTF.

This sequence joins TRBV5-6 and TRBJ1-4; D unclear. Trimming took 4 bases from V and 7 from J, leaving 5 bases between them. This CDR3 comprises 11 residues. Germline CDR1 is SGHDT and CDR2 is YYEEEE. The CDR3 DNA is TGTGCCAGCAGCCACAGTGAAAAACTGTTTTTT. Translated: CASSHSEKLFF.

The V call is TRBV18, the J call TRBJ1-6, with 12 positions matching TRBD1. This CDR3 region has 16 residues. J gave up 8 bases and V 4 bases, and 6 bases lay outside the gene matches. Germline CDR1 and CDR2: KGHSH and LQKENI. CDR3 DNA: TGTGCCAGCTCACTTATGGGACAGGGGGCGGATTCACCCCTCCACTTT. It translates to CASSLMGQGADSPLHF.

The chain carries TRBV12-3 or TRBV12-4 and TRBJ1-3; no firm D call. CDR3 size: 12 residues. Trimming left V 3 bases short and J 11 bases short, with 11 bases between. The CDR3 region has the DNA TGTGCCAGCAGTTTGGTTCCCAGTTCCATATATTTT. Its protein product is CASSLVPSSIYF.

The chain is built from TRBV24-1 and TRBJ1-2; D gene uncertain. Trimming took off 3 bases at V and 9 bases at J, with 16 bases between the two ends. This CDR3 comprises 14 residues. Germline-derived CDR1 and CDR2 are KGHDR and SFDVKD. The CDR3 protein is CATSDPPPRHSYTF. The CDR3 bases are TGTGCCACCAGTGATCCCCCCCCACGACACAGCTACACCTTC.

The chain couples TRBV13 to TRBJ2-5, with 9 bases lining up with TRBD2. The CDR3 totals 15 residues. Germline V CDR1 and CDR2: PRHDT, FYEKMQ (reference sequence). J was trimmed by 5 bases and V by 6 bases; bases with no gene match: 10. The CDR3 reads CASRRGGTSSETQYF. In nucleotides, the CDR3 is TGTGCCAGCAGGCGGGGGGGAACCTCGTCCGAGACCCAGTACTTC.

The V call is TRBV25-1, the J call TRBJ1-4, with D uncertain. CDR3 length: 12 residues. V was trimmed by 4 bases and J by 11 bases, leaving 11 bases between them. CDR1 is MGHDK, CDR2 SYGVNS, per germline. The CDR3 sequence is CASSVGLRKLFF. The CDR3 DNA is TGTGCCAGCAGTGTGGGTTTGAGGAAACTGTTTTTT.

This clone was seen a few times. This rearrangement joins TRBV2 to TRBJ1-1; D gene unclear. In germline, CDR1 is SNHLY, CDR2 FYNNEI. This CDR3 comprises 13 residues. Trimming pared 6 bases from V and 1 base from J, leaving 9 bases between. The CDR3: CASRRLRNTEAFF. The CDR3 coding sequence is TGTGCCAGCAGACGGTTAAGGAACACTGAAGCTTTCTTT. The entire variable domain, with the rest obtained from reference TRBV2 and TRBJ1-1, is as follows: EPEVTQTPSHQVTQMGQEVILRCVPISNHLYFYWYRQILGQKVEFLVSFYNNEISEKSEIFDDQFSVERPDGSNFTLKIRSTKLEDSAMYFCASRRLRNTEAFFGQGTRLTVV.

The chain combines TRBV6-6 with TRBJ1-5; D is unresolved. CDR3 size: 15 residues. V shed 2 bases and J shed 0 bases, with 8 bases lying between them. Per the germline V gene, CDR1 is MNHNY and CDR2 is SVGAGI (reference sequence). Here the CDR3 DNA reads TGTGCCAGCAGTTACGTCGGGGATAGCAATCAGCCCCAGCATTTT. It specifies CASSYVGDSNQPQHF.

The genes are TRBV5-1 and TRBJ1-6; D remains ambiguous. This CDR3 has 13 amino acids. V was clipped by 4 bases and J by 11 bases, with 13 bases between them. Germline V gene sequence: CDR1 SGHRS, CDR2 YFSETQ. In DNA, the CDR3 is TGCGCCAGCAGCCCCTCTATTCGGGCACCCCTCCACTTT. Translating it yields CASSPSIRAPLHF.

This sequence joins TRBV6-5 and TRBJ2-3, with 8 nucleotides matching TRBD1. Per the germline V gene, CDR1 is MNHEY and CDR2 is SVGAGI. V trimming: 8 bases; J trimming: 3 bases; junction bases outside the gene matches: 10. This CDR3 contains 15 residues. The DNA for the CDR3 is TGTGCCAGCGGGGTTGGCAGGGGGCGAACAGATACGCAGTATTTT. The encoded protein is CASGVGRGRTDTQYF.

CDR3: CASSLEGTGISGNTIYF. As DNA, the CDR3 is TGCGCCAGCAGCTTGGAGGGGACAGGGATCTCTGGAAACACCATATATTTT. The gene calls are TRBV5-1 and TRBJ1-3, with 9 bases aligning to TRBD1. J was trimmed by 0 bases and V by 0 bases; bases with no gene match: 4. The CDR3 spans 17 residues. Germline CDR1 reads SGHRS; CDR2 reads YFSETQ.

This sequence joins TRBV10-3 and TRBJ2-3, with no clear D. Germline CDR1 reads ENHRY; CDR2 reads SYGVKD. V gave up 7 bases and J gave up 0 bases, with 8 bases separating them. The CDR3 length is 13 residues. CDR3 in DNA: TGTGCCATCATGGCGGCTAGCACAGATACGCAGTATTTT. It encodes CAIMAASTDTQYF.

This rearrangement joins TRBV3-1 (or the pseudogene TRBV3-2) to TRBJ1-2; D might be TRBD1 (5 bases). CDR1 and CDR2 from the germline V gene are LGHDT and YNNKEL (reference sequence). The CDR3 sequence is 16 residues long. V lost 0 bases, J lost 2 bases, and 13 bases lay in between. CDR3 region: CASSQDDSRSNYGYTF. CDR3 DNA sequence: TGTGCCAGCAGCCAAGATGACAGCCGGTCGAACTATGGCTACACCTTC.

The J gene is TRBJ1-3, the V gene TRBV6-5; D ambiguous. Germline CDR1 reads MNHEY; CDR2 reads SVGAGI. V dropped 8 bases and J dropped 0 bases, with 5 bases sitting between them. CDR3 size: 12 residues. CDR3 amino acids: CASQDSGNTIYF. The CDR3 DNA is TGTGCCAGCCAGGACTCTGGAAACACCATATATTTT.

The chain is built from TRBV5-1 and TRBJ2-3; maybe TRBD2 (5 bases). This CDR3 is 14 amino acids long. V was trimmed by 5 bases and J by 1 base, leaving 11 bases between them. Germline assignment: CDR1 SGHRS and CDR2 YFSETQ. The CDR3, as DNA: TGCGCCAGCAGTTTGATGGGAGGCACAGATACGCAGTATTTT. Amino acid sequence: CASSLMGGTDTQYF.

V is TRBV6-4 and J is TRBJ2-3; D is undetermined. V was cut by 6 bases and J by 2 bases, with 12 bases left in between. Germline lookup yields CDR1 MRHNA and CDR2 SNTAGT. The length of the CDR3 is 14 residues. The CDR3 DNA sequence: TGTGCCAGCAGCCCAGACACCGCCACAGATACGCAGTATTTT. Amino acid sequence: CASSPDTATDTQYF.

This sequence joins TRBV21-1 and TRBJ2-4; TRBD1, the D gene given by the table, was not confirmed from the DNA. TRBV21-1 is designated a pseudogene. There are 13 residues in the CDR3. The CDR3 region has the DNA TGTGCCAGCATACAGGGGGGACTAAACATTCAGTACTTC. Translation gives CASIQGGLNIQYF.

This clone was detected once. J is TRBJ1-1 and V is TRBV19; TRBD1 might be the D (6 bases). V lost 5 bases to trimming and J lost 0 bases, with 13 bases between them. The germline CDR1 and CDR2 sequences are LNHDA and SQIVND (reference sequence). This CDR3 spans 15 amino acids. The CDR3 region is CASSSRQGLNTEAFF. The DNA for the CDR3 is TGTGCCAGTAGTTCTAGGCAGGGGTTGAACACTGAAGCTTTCTTT.

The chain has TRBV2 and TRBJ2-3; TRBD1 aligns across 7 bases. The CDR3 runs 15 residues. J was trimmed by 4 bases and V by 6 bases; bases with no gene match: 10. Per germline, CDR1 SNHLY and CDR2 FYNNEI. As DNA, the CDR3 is TGTGCCAGCAGCGTGGACAGGTTAAGGTCAGATACGCAGTATTTT. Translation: CASSVDRLRSDTQYF.